A single sample is the source of the 27 T cell receptor beta chains below, sequenced in a study of blood T cell repertoires in COVID-19. The method was immunoSEQ multiplex PCR; TCRdb's version includes in-frame clones alone and lacks a portion of them. Among fewer than 150,000 clones listed, 88% were seen once. Sequencing input: peripheral blood. These TCRs come from a man aged 50 to 60 with active or convalescent COVID-19.

V usage is TRBV27 and J usage is TRBJ2-3, with TRBD1 matching 8 bases. V trimming: 3 bases; J trimming: 2 bases; junction bases outside the gene matches: 4. The germline V gene has CDR1 MNHEY and CDR2 SMNVEV (reference sequence). There are 15 residues in the CDR3. DNA for the CDR3: TGTGCCAGCAGTTTCAGGGGGCGAACCACAGATACGCAGTATTTT. Amino acid sequence: CASSFRGRTTDTQYF.

V is TRBV7-2 and J is TRBJ1-6; no clear D gene. CDR3 size: 15 residues. V gave up 5 bases and J gave up 7 bases, with 15 bases separating them. CDR1 is SGHTA and CDR2 is FQGNSA in the germline V gene. The CDR3 loop reads CASSPPGVRNSPLHF. CDR3 coding DNA: TGTGCCAGCAGCCCCCCGGGTGTCCGCAATTCACCCCTCCACTTT.

The rearrangement uses TRBV6-6 and TRBJ1-1; D is undetermined. The CDR3 length is 13 residues. CDR1 and CDR2 (germline): MNHNY, SVGAGI (reference sequence). V lost 11 bases to trimming and J lost 3 bases, with 16 bases between them. CDR3 sequence: CAGTDLGDTEAFF. The CDR3 DNA is TGTGCCGGCACGGACTTAGGAGACACTGAAGCTTTCTTT.

The J gene is TRBJ1-4, the V gene TRBV7-9; 9 bases fit TRBD1. Germline lookup yields CDR1 SEHNR and CDR2 FQNEAQ (reference sequence). J lost 8 bases, V lost 4 bases, and 8 bases had no gene match. CDR3 size: 15 residues. CDR3 protein: CASSSRQGVGEKLFF. DNA for the CDR3: TGTGCCAGCAGCTCGAGACAGGGGGTCGGCGAAAAACTGTTTTTT.

This sequence joins TRBV20-1 and TRBJ2-7; weak D call: TRBD2 (5 bases). Germline CDR1 DFQATT, CDR2 SNEGSKA (reference sequence). This CDR3 is built from 14 residues. The V end was cut by 3 bases, the J end by 1 base, with 13 bases between. This CDR3 reads CSASWKRPSYEQYF. CDR3 nucleotides: TGCAGTGCTAGTTGGAAGCGGCCGTCCTACGAGCAGTACTTC.

CDR3 in DNA: TGCGCCAGCTCGGCAGGTTACAATGAGCAGTTCTTC. This encodes CASSAGYNEQFF. The chain employs TRBV5-1 and TRBJ2-1; no clear D. There are 12 residues in the CDR3. In germline, CDR1 is SGHRS, CDR2 YFSETQ. Trimming left V 7 bases short and J 4 bases short, with 9 bases between.

The gene calls are TRBV20-1 and TRBJ2-2; 9 bases map to TRBD1. Germline lookup yields CDR1 DFQATT and CDR2 SNEGSKA (reference sequence). The CDR3 totals 14 residues. After removal of 3 bases from V and 3 bases from J, the junction contained 2 bases not matched to a gene. The CDR3 protein is CSASTGGYTGELFF. DNA of the CDR3: TGCAGTGCTAGTACAGGGGGCTACACCGGGGAGCTGTTTTTT.

The chain recombines TRBV2 with TRBJ2-3, with D possibly matching TRBD1 (6 bases). The CDR3 sequence is 14 residues long. Trimming pared 6 bases from V and 2 bases from J, leaving 12 bases between. Germline CDR1 is SNHLY and CDR2 is FYNNEI. As DNA, the CDR3 is TGTGCCAGCAGCACAGGGTATGACACAGATACGCAGTATTTT. The encoded protein is CASSTGYDTDTQYF. Full variable domain (outside the CDR3, taken from reference TRBV2 and TRBJ2-3): EPEVTQTPSHQVTQMGQEVILRCVPISNHLYFYWYRQILGQKVEFLVSFYNNEISEKSEIFDDQFSVERPDGSNFTLKIRSTKLEDSAMYFCASSTGYDTDTQYFGPGTRLTVL.

V gene TRBV19 combines with J gene TRBJ1-3; D ambiguous. Germline V CDR1 and CDR2: LNHDA, SQIVND (reference sequence). This CDR3 has 12 residues. V was pared by 9 bases and J by 6 bases, with 12 bases between. This chain's CDR3 is CASAFGENTIYF. CDR3 nucleotides: TGTGCCAGCGCCTTTGGAGAAAACACCATATATTTT.

This clone turned up a few times. The chain joins TRBV2 to TRBJ1-5; D unclear. V lost 6 bases, J lost 1 base, and 7 bases lay in between. The CDR3 extends over 13 amino acids. CDR1 SNHLY and CDR2 FYNNEI come from the germline V gene. The CDR3 protein is CASRGLSNQPQHF. The CDR3 DNA is TGTGCCAGCAGGGGCCTCAGCAATCAGCCCCAGCATTTT.

The genes are TRBV19 and TRBJ2-5; 10 positions agree with TRBD2. CDR1 LNHDA and CDR2 SQIVND come from the germline V gene (reference sequence). V trimming: 2 bases; J trimming: 5 bases; junction bases outside the gene matches: 5. The CDR3 has 15 amino acids. The CDR3 is CASSIKAGGPETQYF. The CDR3 DNA reads TGTGCCAGTAGTATAAAAGCGGGAGGGCCTGAGACCCAGTACTTC.

The rearrangement uses TRBV19 and TRBJ2-5, with 7 bases lining up with TRBD1. The CDR3 extends over 15 amino acids. The V gene end was trimmed by 3 bases and the J gene end by 1 base; junction bases not matched to a gene: 5. Germline loops: CDR1 LNHDA, CDR2 SQIVND (reference sequence). The CDR3 DNA reads TGTGCCAGTAGTATCGGGCAGGGGGTCCAAGAGACCCAGTACTTC. Protein: CASSIGQGVQETQYF.

The gene calls are TRBV6-6 and TRBJ1-5; D possibly corresponds to TRBD1 (5 bases). Trimming removed 2 bases from V and 0 bases from J, with 11 bases in between. Germline CDR1 reads MNHNY; CDR2 reads SVGAGI (reference sequence). CDR3 length equals 16 residues. The CDR3 spells CASSYPSGNSNQPQHF. The CDR3 region has the DNA TGTGCCAGCAGTTACCCCTCAGGGAATAGCAATCAGCCCCAGCATTTT.

V and J are TRBV6-4 and TRBJ2-4; D not certain. The ends were cut back, 8 bases at V and 6 bases at J, with 5 bases in the middle. This CDR3 region has 10 residues. The germline V gene has CDR1 MRHNA and CDR2 SNTAGT. CDR3 region: CASSRNIQYF. CDR3 nucleotide sequence: TGTGCCAGCTCCAGAAACATTCAGTACTTC.

This clone has just one count. The chain employs TRBV19 and TRBJ2-7; TRBD2 matches at 8 bases. Per the germline V gene, CDR1 is LNHDA and CDR2 is SQIVND (reference sequence). Trimming took 9 bases from V and 3 from J; bases not matched to a gene: 7. The CDR3 is 13 amino acids. The CDR3 nucleotides read TGTGCCAGCCGGACGGCGGGAGGCTACGAGCAGTACTTC. Amino acids: CASRTAGGYEQYF.

The chain uses TRBV6-5 and TRBJ2-7, with 7 bases fitting TRBD1. CDR1 is MNHEY, CDR2 SVGAGI, per germline. V trimming: 2 bases; J trimming: 2 bases; junction bases outside the gene matches: 3. This CDR3 region has 14 residues. The CDR3 region is CASSYGQVAYEQYF. As DNA, the CDR3 is TGTGCCAGCAGTTACGGACAGGTGGCCTACGAGCAGTACTTC.

V is TRBV19 and J is TRBJ2-5; 11 positions agree with TRBD2. V lost 5 bases to trimming and J lost 4 bases; unmatched junction nucleotides: 9. Germline CDR1 reads LNHDA; CDR2 reads SQIVND (reference sequence). The CDR3 runs 16 residues. CDR3 in DNA: TGTGCCAGTAGTGGGGCTAGCGGGAGGTTCCGAGAGACCCAGTACTTC. It yields the protein CASSGASGRFRETQYF.

This sequence joins TRBV24-1 and TRBJ2-1, with 7 positions matching TRBD1. Germline CDR1 is KGHDR and CDR2 is SFDVKD. Germline trimming cut 1 base from V and 6 bases from J; bases unmatched to any gene: 5. This CDR3 contains 15 residues. For the CDR3, the DNA is TGTGCCACCAGTGATTTAGACAGGGAAATCAATGAGCAGTTCTTC. It is translated as CATSDLDREINEQFF.

This chain connects TRBV2 to TRBJ1-3; D not certain. Per germline, CDR1 SNHLY and CDR2 FYNNEI. This CDR3 is built from 14 residues. Trimming cost V 11 bases and J 0 bases, with 14 bases left between them. The CDR3 DNA sequence: TGTGCCGCCGCCCAGGATCTCTCTGGAAACACCATATATTTT. Its translation is CAAAQDLSGNTIYF. The variable domain in full, with the rest retrieved from reference TRBV2 and TRBJ1-3, is EPEVTQTPSHQVTQMGQEVILRCVPISNHLYFYWYRQILGQKVEFLVSFYNNEISEKSEIFDDQFSVERPDGSNFTLKIRSTKLEDSAMYFCAAAQDLSGNTIYFGEGSWLTVV.

The V and J genes are TRBV28 and TRBJ1-2, with 9 bases matching TRBD1. Germline loops: CDR1 MDHEN, CDR2 SYDVKM. The CDR3 totals 12 residues. J lost 7 bases, V lost 6 bases, and 3 bases had no gene match. The CDR3: CASSRTGVGYTF. CDR3 coding DNA: TGTGCCAGCAGCCGGACAGGGGTTGGCTACACCTTC.

This chain joins TRBV28 and TRBJ2-7; weak D call: TRBD2 (5 bases). The V end was cut by 5 bases, the J end by 0 bases, with 11 bases between. This CDR3 region has 14 residues. The germline V gene encodes CDR1 MDHEN and CDR2 SYDVKM. The CDR3 spells CASSLDFNSYEQYF. In DNA form, the CDR3 reads TGTGCCAGCAGTCTGGACTTTAACTCCTACGAGCAGTACTTC.

V usage is TRBV7-8 and J usage is TRBJ1-5; 7 positions match TRBD1. Germline CDR1 reads SGHVS; CDR2 reads FQNEAQ. CDR3 length equals 15 residues. V was clipped by 5 bases and J by 2 bases; unmatched bases: 6. CDR3 DNA: TGTGCCAGCAGCATAGACAGGGTAGGCAATCAGCCCCAGCATTTT. Translation gives CASSIDRVGNQPQHF.

The chain couples TRBV6-1 to TRBJ1-5, with TRBD1 as a possible D gene (6 bases). There are 16 residues in the CDR3. Germline CDR1 MNHNS, CDR2 SASEGT. The germline V and J ends were trimmed by 2 bases and 6 bases, with 17 bases remaining between them. The CDR3 sequence is CASSESSAGGRQPQHF. In DNA form, the CDR3 reads TGTGCCAGCAGTGAAAGTTCGGCCGGGGGGCGTCAGCCCCAGCATTTT.

This clone was detected once. The CDR3 nucleotides read TGTGCCAGTAACCTTGGACAGGGGCAAAGGAATGAGCAGTTCTTC. Amino acids: CASNLGQGQRNEQFF. The rearrangement links TRBV19 to TRBJ2-1; 9 nucleotides match TRBD1. Germline V gene data show CDR1 as LNHDA and CDR2 as SQIVND (reference sequence). V shed 7 bases and J 7 bases; nucleotides not matched to a gene: 11. There are 15 residues in the CDR3.

The sample holds one count of this clone. The CDR3 sequence: CSVKGQGPPTYQETQYF. The DNA of the CDR3 is TGCAGCGTTAAAGGACAGGGGCCACCCACTTACCAAGAGACCCAGTACTTC. This sequence joins TRBV29-1 and TRBJ2-5, with 9 bases identical to TRBD1. The CDR3 is 17 amino acids. CDR1 is SQVTM and CDR2 is ANQGSEA in the germline V gene. V shed 5 bases and J 0 bases; nucleotides not matched to a gene: 13.

The rearrangement joins TRBV5-1 to TRBJ2-2, with D hard to call. The CDR3 sequence is 16 residues long. V lost 0 bases and J 0 bases, leaving 9 bases between the germline ends. Germline lookup yields CDR1 SGHRS and CDR2 YFSETQ. DNA of the CDR3: TGCGCCAGCAGCTTGGCCGGGTCGACGAACACCGGGGAGCTGTTTTTT. Its translation is CASSLAGSTNTGELFF.

The chain joins TRBV28 to TRBJ1-3; tentatively, D is TRBD1 (5 bases). The CDR3 is made up of 14 amino acids. Germline V gene lookup returns CDR1 MDHEN and CDR2 SYDVKM. V was shortened by 6 bases and J by 2 bases, with 11 bases between the two germline ends. In DNA form, the CDR3 reads TGTGCCAGCAGAGTGCCGGGGGCTGGAAACACCATATATTTT. Protein product: CASRVPGAGNTIYF.